This TCR beta chain was sequenced in a study of T cells in Graves' hyperthyroidism and ophthalmopathy. Duration under 3 months, a NOSPECS grade of at least 4, and a Clinical Activity Score of at least 3 characterized the ophthalmopathy patients. Clinical symptoms, serum thyroxine and TRAb, thyroid ultrasound and orbital computed tomography together formed the diagnostic basis. The authors took PBMCs from 9.5 to 10 ml fresh peripheral blood. Germline lookup yields CDR1 MNHEY and CDR2 SVGEGT. The CDR3 runs to 14 residues. V shed 4 bases and J 4 bases; nucleotides not matched to a gene: 4. What was amplified from RNA transcripts were TCR beta CDR3 regions. First-round RT-PCR targeting the TCR CDR3 was performed with the HTBI primer set. TCRdb ran MiXCR on the multiplex PCR reads and lists one entry per CDR3 protein. The repertoire includes about 530,000 distinct CDR3 sequences, roughly 17% of them detected once, and about 16% sits in the top ten.

This clonotype turned up a few times. V usage is TRBV6-2 or TRBV6-3 and J usage is TRBJ1-2, with 9 bases aligning to TRBD1. The TCR sequence derives from a young woman with Graves' ophthalmopathy. Sequenced sample: blood. The CDR3 region has the DNA TGTGCCAGCAGTTTACAGGGGGCTGTCTATGGCTACACCTTC. The encoded protein is CASSLQGAVYGYTF.